These T cell receptor beta chains were read from a single sample in a study of cytomegalovirus exposure and HLA in healthy donors. Sequenced by immunoSEQ multiplex PCR; TCRdb stores in-frame clones only, minus some. There are about 130,000 clones in the sample; about 80% occur only once, and roughly 5.5% lies in the top ten. Input material: PBMCs. The receptors shown here come from a young man in good health and CMV-seronegative. Each CDR3 is given with its conserved first and last residue. D genes are given only for firm matches. Clone size, where shown, is once, few, many, or a class for clones that have expanded.

CASSSDRGDYGYTF	TGTGCCAGCAGCTCGGACAGGGGAGACTATGGCTACACCTTC	few	TRBD1	TRBJ1-2	TRBV9
CASSLGDDSPLHF	TGTGCCAGCAGCCTGGGAGACGATTCACCCCTCCACTTT	NA	NA	TRBJ1-6	TRBV7-6
CASSPRDRGQPQHF	TGTGCCAGCAGTCCCCGGGACAGGGGTCAGCCCCAGCATTTT	NA	TRBD1	TRBJ1-5	TRBV6-6
CASSLGGVNEQFF	TGTGCCAGCAGCTTGGGAGGGGTTAATGAGCAGTTCTTC	once	TRBD2	TRBJ2-1	TRBV7-2
CASSLASLAGGYEQYF	TGCGCCAGCAGCTTGGCCAGTCTAGCGGGGGGCTACGAGCAGTACTTC	NA	TRBD2	TRBJ2-7	TRBV5-1
CASSPGGGTQYF	TGTGCCAGCAGCCCTGGGGGGGGGACCCAGTACTTC	NA	TRBD2	TRBJ2-5	TRBV7-9
CSVEGLAGAGELFF	TGCAGCGTTGAAGGCCTAGCGGGGGCCGGGGAGCTGTTTTTT	NA	TRBD2	TRBJ2-2	TRBV29-1
CASSIWGEDDGYTF	TGTGCCAGTAGTATATGGGGCGAGGATGACGGCTACACCTTC	once	NA	TRBJ1-2	TRBV19
CASSDPSREGYEQYF	TGTGCCAGCAGTGACCCTAGCCGGGAGGGCTACGAGCAGTACTTC	once	TRBD2	TRBJ2-7	TRBV2
CASSYQKGDGYTF	TGTGCCAGCAGTTACCAAAAGGGGGATGGCTACACCTTC	once	NA	TRBJ1-2	TRBV13
CASSYSDSLPNTIYF	TGTGCCAGCAGTTACTCCGACTCACTCCCGAACACCATATATTTT	NA	NA	TRBJ1-3	TRBV6-6
CASSPPRQGRSDTEAFF	TGTGCCAGCAGTCCACCCCGACAGGGTAGATCCGACACTGAAGCTTTCTTT	NA	TRBD1	TRBJ1-1	TRBV28
CAWSAGTSGSYNEQFF	TGTGCCTGGAGTGCTGGGACTAGCGGGAGTTACAATGAGCAGTTCTTC	NA	TRBD2	TRBJ2-1	TRBV30
CASSQHQGNEQYF	TGCGCCAGCAGCCAGCATCAGGGTAACGAGCAGTACTTC	NA	NA	TRBJ2-7	TRBV4-3
CASSKAGTSPLREQYF	TGTGCCAGCAGCAAGGCCGGGACTAGCCCCCTTAGGGAGCAGTACTTC	NA	TRBD2	TRBJ2-7	TRBV7-2
CATSREAGRNEKLFF	TGTGCCACCAGCAGAGAAGCCGGGAGAAATGAAAAACTGTTTTTT	NA	NA	TRBJ1-4	TRBV15
CASSLEGRDAFF	TGCGCCAGCAGCTTGGAGGGGCGCGATGCTTTCTTT	NA	NA	TRBJ1-1	TRBV5-1
CASSVVGTGMNTEAFF	TGTGCCAGCAGCGTAGTGGGGACAGGGATGAACACTGAAGCTTTCTTT	NA	TRBD1	TRBJ1-1	TRBV9